The clone carrying this T cell receptor (beta chain) was seen only a few times. As yet, its antigen is unknown. With V trimmed by 4 bases and J by 7 bases, 6 bases remained unmatched. This CDR3 contains 14 residues. CDR1 SGHDT and CDR2 YYEEEE come from the germline V gene. MiXCR, run by TCRdb on the reads, gives a single entry per CDR3 protein. Of about 450,000 distinct CDR3 sequences in the sample, approximately 31% are singletons; the top ten hold 12% to 15%. The data stem from a study of T cell repertoires in cytomegalovirus infection. About the research overall: Public TCR beta signature analysis indicated the presence of both CMV infection and matching HLA type. General study findings and limits: Summed public TCR beta family frequency identified CMV carriers bearing the relevant HLA. HLA-C-restricted CMV clonotypes gave the most frequent clonotype in two of eight donors.

The clonotype was recovered from a human donor in good health (CMV status not recorded). Some clones in this sample may be carry-over from other donors' samples. V gene TRBV5-6 combines with J gene TRBJ2-4; TRBD1 agrees at 9 bases. What was sequenced was PBMCs. This chain's CDR3 is CASSPGQGWNIQYF. The CDR3 DNA sequence: TGTGCCAGCAGCCCGGGACAGGGTTGGAACATTCAGTACTTC.